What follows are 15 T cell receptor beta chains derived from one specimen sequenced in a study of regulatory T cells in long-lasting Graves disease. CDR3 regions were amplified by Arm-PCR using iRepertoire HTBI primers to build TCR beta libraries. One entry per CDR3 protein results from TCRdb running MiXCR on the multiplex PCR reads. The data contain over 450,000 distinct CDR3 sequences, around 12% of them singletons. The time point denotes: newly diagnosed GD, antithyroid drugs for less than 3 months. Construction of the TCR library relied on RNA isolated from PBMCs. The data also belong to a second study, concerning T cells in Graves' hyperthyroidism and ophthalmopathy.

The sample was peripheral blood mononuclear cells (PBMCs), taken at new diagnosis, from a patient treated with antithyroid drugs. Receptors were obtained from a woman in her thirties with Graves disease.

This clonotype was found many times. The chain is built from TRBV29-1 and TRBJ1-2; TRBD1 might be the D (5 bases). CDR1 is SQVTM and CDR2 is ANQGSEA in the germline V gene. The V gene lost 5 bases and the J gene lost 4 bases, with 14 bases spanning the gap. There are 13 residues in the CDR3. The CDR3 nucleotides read TGCAGCGTTTTTGGGGGTAGATCCTATGGCTACACCTTC. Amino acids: CSVFGGRSYGYTF.

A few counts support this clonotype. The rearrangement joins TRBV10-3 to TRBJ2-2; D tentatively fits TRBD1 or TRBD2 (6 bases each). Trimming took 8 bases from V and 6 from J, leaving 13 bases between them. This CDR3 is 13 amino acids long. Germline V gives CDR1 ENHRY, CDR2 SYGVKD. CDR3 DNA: TGTGCCATCCGACAGGAGGGGTCCGGGGAGCTGTTTTTT. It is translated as CAIRQEGSGELFF.

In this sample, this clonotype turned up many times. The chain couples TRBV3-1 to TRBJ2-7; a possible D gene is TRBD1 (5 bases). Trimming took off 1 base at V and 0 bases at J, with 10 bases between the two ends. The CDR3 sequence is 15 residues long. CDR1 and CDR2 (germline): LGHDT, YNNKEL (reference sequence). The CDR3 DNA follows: TGTGCCAGCAGCCAAGCTTTGACAGTCTCCTACGAGCAGTACTTC. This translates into CASSQALTVSYEQYF.

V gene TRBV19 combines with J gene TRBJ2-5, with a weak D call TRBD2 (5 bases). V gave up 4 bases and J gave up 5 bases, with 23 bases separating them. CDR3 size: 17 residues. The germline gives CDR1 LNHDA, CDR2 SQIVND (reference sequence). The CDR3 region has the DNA TGTGCCAGTAGTAATTGGGGTGGGTTGGGTCCTAGCGAGACCCAGTACTTC. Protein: CASSNWGGLGPSETQYF.

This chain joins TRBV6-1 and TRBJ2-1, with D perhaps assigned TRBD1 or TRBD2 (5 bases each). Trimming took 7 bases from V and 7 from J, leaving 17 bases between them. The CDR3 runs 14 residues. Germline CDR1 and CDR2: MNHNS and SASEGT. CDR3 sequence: CASTPILGENEQFF. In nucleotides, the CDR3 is TGTGCCAGCACCCCGATCCTGGGGGAGAATGAGCAGTTCTTC.

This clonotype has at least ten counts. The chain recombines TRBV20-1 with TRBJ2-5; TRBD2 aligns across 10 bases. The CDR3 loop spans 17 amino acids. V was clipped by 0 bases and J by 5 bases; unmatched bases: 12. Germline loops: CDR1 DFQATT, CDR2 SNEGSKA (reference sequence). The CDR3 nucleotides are TGCAGTGCTAGAGATTTACTACTAGCGGGGACCGGCGAGACCCAGTACTTC. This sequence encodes CSARDLLLAGTGETQYF.

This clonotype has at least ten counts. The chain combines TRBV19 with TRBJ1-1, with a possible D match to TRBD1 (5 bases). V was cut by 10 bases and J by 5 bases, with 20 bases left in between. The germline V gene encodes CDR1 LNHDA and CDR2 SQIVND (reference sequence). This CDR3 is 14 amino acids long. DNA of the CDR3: TGTGCCACCACGTGGGGCGAGGGGCGGACTGAAGCTTTCTTT. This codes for CATTWGEGRTEAFF. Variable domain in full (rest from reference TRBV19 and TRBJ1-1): DGGITQSPKYLFRKEGQNVTLSCEQNLNHDAMYWYRQDPGQGLRLIYYSQIVNDFQKGDIAEGYSVSREKKESFPLTVTSAQKNPTAFYLCATTWGEGRTEAFFGQGTRLTVV.

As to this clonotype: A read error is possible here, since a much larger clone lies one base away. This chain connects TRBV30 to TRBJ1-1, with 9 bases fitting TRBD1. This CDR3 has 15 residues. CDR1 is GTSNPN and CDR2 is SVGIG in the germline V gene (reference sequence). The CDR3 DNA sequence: TGTGCCTGGGAGAACAGGGGGCTGGGAAACACTGGAGCTTTCTTT. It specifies CAWENRGLGNTGAFF. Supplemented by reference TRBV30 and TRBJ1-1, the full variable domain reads SQTIHQWPATLVQPVGSPLSLECTVEGTSNPNLYWYRQAAGRGLQLLFYSVGIGQISSEVPQNLSASRPQDRQFILSSKKLLLSDSGFYLCAWENRGLGNTGAFFGQGTRLTVV.

Written as DNA, the CDR3 is TGTGCCAGCACCCCGTGGGGGGAGGCCCACAATGAGCAGTTCTTC. Its translation is CASTPWGEAHNEQFF. V usage is TRBV7-2 and J usage is TRBJ2-1; weak D call: TRBD2 (6 bases). The ends were cut back, 7 bases at V and 5 bases at J, with 18 bases in the middle. Germline CDR1 SGHTA, CDR2 FQGNSA. The CDR3 has 15 residues.

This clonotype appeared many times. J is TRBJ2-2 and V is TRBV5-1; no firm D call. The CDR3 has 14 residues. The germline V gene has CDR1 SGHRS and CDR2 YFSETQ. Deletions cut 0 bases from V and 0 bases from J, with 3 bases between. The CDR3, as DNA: TGCGCCAGCAGCTTGGAAGCGAACACCGGGGAGCTGTTTTTT. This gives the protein CASSLEANTGELFF.

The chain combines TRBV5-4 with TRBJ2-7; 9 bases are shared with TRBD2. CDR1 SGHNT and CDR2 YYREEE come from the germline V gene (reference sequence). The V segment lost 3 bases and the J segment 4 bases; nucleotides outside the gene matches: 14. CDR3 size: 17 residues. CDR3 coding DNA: TGTGCCAGCAGCTCGATTCCGCCGGGACTAGCTAGGTACGAGCAGTACTTC. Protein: CASSSIPPGLARYEQYF.

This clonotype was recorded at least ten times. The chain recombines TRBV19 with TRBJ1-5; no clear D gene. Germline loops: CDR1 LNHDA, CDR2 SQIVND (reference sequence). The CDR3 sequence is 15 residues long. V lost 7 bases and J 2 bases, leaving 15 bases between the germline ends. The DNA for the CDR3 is TGTGCCAGTACTCCCCTTGTGGGCCGCAATCAGCCCCAGCATTTT. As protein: CASTPLVGRNQPQHF. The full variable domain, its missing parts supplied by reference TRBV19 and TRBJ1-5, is DGGITQSPKYLFRKEGQNVTLSCEQNLNHDAMYWYRQDPGQGLRLIYYSQIVNDFQKGDIAEGYSVSREKKESFPLTVTSAQKNPTAFYLCASTPLVGRNQPQHFGDGTRLSIL.

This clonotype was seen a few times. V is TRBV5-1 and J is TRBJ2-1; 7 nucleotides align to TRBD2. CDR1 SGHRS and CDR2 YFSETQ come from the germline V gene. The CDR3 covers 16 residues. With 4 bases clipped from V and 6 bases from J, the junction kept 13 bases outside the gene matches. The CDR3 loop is CASSGPRLAPFNEQFF. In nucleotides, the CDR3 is TGCGCCAGCAGCGGACCCCGACTAGCCCCCTTCAATGAGCAGTTCTTC.

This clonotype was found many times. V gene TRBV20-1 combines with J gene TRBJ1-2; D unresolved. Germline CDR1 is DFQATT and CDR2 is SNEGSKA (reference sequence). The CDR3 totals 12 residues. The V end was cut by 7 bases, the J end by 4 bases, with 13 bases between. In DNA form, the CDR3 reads TGCAGTGTAGGGTCCCGACTCTATGGCTACACCTTC. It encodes CSVGSRLYGYTF.

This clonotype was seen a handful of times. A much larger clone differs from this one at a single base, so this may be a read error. The CDR3 spells CASRTRVAKTCNEQFF. Written as DNA, the CDR3 is TGTGCCAGCCGGACCCGGGTAGCGAAAACCTGCAATGAGCAGTTCTTC. The V call is TRBV12-3 or TRBV12-4, the J call TRBJ2-5, with TRBD2 as a possible D gene (5 bases). The J call may be wrong; the DNA end is better matched by TRBJ2-1. This CDR3 spans 16 amino acids.